These 15 T cell receptor beta chains were all obtained from the same sample, sequenced in a study of T cells in Graves' hyperthyroidism and ophthalmopathy (dated by TCRdb to the late 2010s). The library was built by means of multiplex PCR. Sequencing relied on an Illumina HiSeq 2000. The TCR beta CDR3 regions were amplified from the RNA transcripts. The TCR CDR3 was subjected to a first round of RT-PCR using the HTBI primer set and the Qiagen OneStep RT-PCR kit. The public sequencing data were trimmed at Q25 with fastp and processed into clonotypes with MiXCR by TCRdb, which kept only in-frame beta chains. Each CDR3 protein appears once, grouped with its most common genes and DNA. This sample holds fewer than 500,000 distinct CDR3 sequences; roughly 14% were observed only once. The ten most abundant clones make up over 10% of the sample. The sequenced sample was blood. The source is a man younger than 30 with Graves' ophthalmopathy.

The CDR3 is CASRSPGQGAYGYTF. In nucleotides, the CDR3 is TGTGCCAGCAGGTCACCGGGACAGGGGGCATATGGCTACACCTTC. V usage is TRBV27 and J usage is TRBJ1-2, with 12 bases aligning to TRBD1. Germline V gene sequence: CDR1 MNHEY, CDR2 SMNVEV (reference sequence). This CDR3 has 15 amino acids. With 6 bases clipped from V and 5 bases from J, the junction kept 7 bases outside the gene matches.

Many counts were recorded for this clonotype. J is TRBJ2-7 and V is TRBV29-1; perhaps TRBD2 as D (6 bases). This CDR3 region has 14 residues. With 2 bases removed from V and 2 bases from J, the gap between germline ends came to 13 bases. Germline assignment: CDR1 SQVTM and CDR2 ANQGSEA. The CDR3 DNA follows: TGCAGCGTTGAAAAAGGCGGGAATACCTACGAGCAGTACTTC. Translated: CSVEKGGNTYEQYF.

The sample holds one count of this clonotype. A clone one base away is much larger, so this may be a read error. The genes are TRBV29-1 and TRBJ1-2, with TRBD1 identical over 8 bases. The CDR3 covers 13 residues. Germline CDR1 SQVTM, CDR2 ANQGSEA. The CDR3 region is CGTRTGSNYGYTF. The CDR3 bases are TGCGGCACCCGGACAGGGAGCAACTATGGCTACACCTTC.

This clonotype has a count of ten or more. This chain uses TRBV11-2 with TRBJ2-7; possibly TRBD1 for D (6 bases). Per the germline V gene, CDR1 is SGHAT and CDR2 is FQNNGV. CDR3 length equals 14 residues. The ends were cut back, 5 bases at V and 2 bases at J, with 13 bases in the middle. CDR3 sequence: CASSPYTGTYEQYF. In nucleotides, the CDR3 is TGTGCCAGCAGCCCGTACACAGGGACCTACGAGCAGTACTTC. The entire variable domain, with the rest obtained from reference TRBV11-2 and TRBJ2-7, is as follows: EAGVAQSPRYKIIEKRQSVAFWCNPISGHATLYWYQQILGQGPKLLIQFQNNGVVDDSQLPKDRFSAERLKGVDSTLKIQPAKLEDSAVYLCASSPYTGTYEQYFGPGTRLTVT.

This clonotype appeared many times. The gene calls are TRBV12-3 or TRBV12-4 and TRBJ2-2; tentatively, D is TRBD1 or TRBD2 (5 bases each). V shed 0 bases and J shed 5 bases, with 13 bases lying between them. The CDR3 spans 16 residues. CDR3: CASSLAVYEGTGELFF. The CDR3, as DNA: TGTGCCAGCAGTTTAGCGGTGTATGAGGGGACCGGGGAGCTGTTTTTT.

This clonotype was seen at least ten times. CDR3 sequence reads: CASSEAQSNEQFF. CDR3 in DNA: TGTGCCAGCAGTGAAGCGCAAAGCAATGAGCAGTTCTTC. The V and J genes are TRBV6-1 and TRBJ2-1, with unresolved D. CDR1 MNHNS and CDR2 SASEGT come from the germline V gene. This CDR3 spans 13 amino acids. The V gene lost 0 bases and the J gene lost 6 bases, with 6 bases spanning the gap.

Of note for this clonotype: This may come from a read error, since a much larger clone is one base off. The chain employs TRBV9 and TRBJ2-2; TRBD1 aligns across 8 bases. The V gene's germline CDR1 is SGDLS and CDR2 YYNGEE. The V segment lost 4 bases and the J segment 4 bases; nucleotides outside the gene matches: 6. The CDR3 loop spans 15 amino acids. CDR3 sequence: CASSQGQGSTGELFF. The DNA for the CDR3 is TGTGCCAGCAGCCAAGGACAGGGTAGCACCGGGGAGCTGTTTTTT. Full variable domain (outside the CDR3, taken from reference TRBV9 and TRBJ2-2): DSGVTQTPKHLITATGQRVTLRCSPRSGDLSVYWYQQSLDQGLQFLIQYYNGEERAKGNILERFSAQQFPDLHSELNLSSLELGDSALYFCASSQGQGSTGELFFGEGSRLTVL.

In this sample, this clonotype turned up many times. V usage is TRBV2 and J usage is TRBJ1-4; no clear D gene. The germline V and J ends were trimmed by 7 bases and 8 bases, with 17 bases remaining between them. Germline V gives CDR1 SNHLY, CDR2 FYNNEI. The CDR3 runs to 14 residues. This CDR3 reads CASKPTAQKEKLFF. In DNA form, the CDR3 reads TGTGCCAGCAAACCGACGGCCCAGAAAGAAAAACTGTTTTTT.

The chain uses TRBV5-8 and TRBJ1-6, with no clear D. In germline, CDR1 is SGHTS, CDR2 YDEGEE. The V end lost 4 bases, the J end lost 10 bases, and 15 bases lay between the germline ends. This CDR3 is built from 14 residues. Here the CDR3 reads CASSLPDSDSPLHF. CDR3 DNA: TGTGCCAGCAGCCTCCCCGACTCGGACTCACCCCTCCACTTT.

This chain connects TRBV25-1 to TRBJ1-6; 7 positions match TRBD1. The ends lost 1 base at V and 11 bases at J; junction bases unmatched: 5. The V gene's germline CDR1 is MGHDK and CDR2 SYGVNS. The CDR3 loop spans 14 amino acids. In nucleotides, the CDR3 is TGTGCCAGCAGTGAATTAGGGGACAGCACACCCCTCCACTTT. It encodes CASSELGDSTPLHF.

This clonotype appeared a few times. The chain uses TRBV20-1 and TRBJ2-7, with TRBD2 matching over 8 bases. The V gene end was trimmed by 3 bases and the J gene end by 3 bases; junction bases not matched to a gene: 13. The germline CDR1 and CDR2 sequences are DFQATT and SNEGSKA (reference sequence). The CDR3 spans 16 residues. The CDR3 bases are TGCAGTGCTAGTTCTACGGGGGTTAGCGGGAACTACGAGCAGTACTTC. Protein sequence: CSASSTGVSGNYEQYF.

At least ten counts were recorded for this clonotype. This rearrangement joins TRBV4-1 to TRBJ2-7; TRBD2 agrees at 8 bases. Germline assignment: CDR1 MGHRA and CDR2 YSYEKL. The CDR3 has 16 residues. J lost 1 base, V lost 4 bases, and 9 bases had no gene match. The DNA of the CDR3 is TGCGCCAGCAGCCCCTATCCTAGCGGGCGGTCCTACGAGCAGTACTTC. It codes for CASSPYPSGRSYEQYF.

In its sample, this clonotype was seen many times. The chain is built from TRBV6-5 and TRBJ2-4, with 8 bases identical to TRBD2. The CDR3 has 17 amino acids. The germline V gene has CDR1 MNHEY and CDR2 SVGAGI. V lost 0 bases to trimming and J lost 4 bases; unmatched junction nucleotides: 8. The DNA for the CDR3 is TGTGCCAGCAGTTACTCGAGGATAGCGGGGAGAAAAAACATTCAGTACTTC. Its translation: CASSYSRIAGRKNIQYF.

Many counts were recorded for this clonotype. V usage is TRBV10-3 and J usage is TRBJ2-7; D gene ambiguous. CDR1 and CDR2 (germline): ENHRY, SYGVKD. The germline V and J ends were trimmed by 0 bases and 4 bases, with 4 bases remaining between them. The CDR3 sequence is 12 residues long. CDR3 in amino acids: CAISESEYEQYF. Here the CDR3 DNA reads TGTGCCATCAGTGAGTCAGAGTACGAGCAGTACTTC.

The genes are TRBV27 and TRBJ2-5; TRBD2 matches 12 bases. The trim removed 5 bases at V and 5 bases at J, leaving 9 bases unmatched. Germline V lookup: CDR1 MNHEY, CDR2 SMNVEV (reference sequence). This CDR3 contains 16 residues. The CDR3 DNA is TGTGCCAGCAGTGGGCTAGCGGGAGGGCAACGGGAGACCCAGTACTTC. This sequence encodes CASSGLAGGQRETQYF.